The present entry profiles one T cell receptor (beta chain) with its context. The data stem from a study of blood T cell repertoires in COVID-19. Study information: Acute and convalescent COVID-19 samples came from the United States, Italy and Spain.

The CDR3 extends over 13 amino acids. V was trimmed by 0 bases and J by 5 bases, leaving 8 bases between them. Germline V gene lookup returns CDR1 SGDLS and CDR2 YYNGEE. The participants were between about 18 and 100 years old and came from under 25 US areas. Clones were read by immunoSEQ multiplex PCR, and TCRdb kept only the in-frame ones, dropping some. Counted here are about 220,000 clones, 82% occurring once; the ten biggest clones make up more than 3%. The receptor's source is an older woman who had recovered from COVID-19. Sample: PBMCs or T cells enriched from blood (not recorded which). This chain uses TRBV9 with TRBJ1-2; unclear D gene. This chain's CDR3 is CASSVGSGYGYTF. CDR3 sequence (DNA): TGTGCCAGCAGCGTAGGGTCGGGTTATGGCTACACCTTC. The full variable domain, with the rest looked up from reference TRBV9 and TRBJ1-2, is DSGVTQTPKHLITATGQRVTLRCSPRSGDLSVYWYQQSLDQGLQFLIQYYNGEERAKGNILERFSAQQFPDLHSELNLSSLELGDSALYFCASSVGSGYGYTFGSGTRLTVV.